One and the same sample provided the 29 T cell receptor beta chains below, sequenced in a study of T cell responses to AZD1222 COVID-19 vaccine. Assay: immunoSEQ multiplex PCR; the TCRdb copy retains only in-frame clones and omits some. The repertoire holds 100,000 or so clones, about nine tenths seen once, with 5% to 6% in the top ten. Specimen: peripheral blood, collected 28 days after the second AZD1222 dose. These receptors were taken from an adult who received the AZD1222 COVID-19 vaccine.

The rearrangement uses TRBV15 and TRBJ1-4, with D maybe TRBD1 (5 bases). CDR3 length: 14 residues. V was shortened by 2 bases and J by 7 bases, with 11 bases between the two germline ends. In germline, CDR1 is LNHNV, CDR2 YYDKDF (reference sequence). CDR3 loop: CATSRSGITEKLFF. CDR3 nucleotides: TGTGCCACCAGCAGATCAGGGATTACTGAAAAACTGTTTTTT. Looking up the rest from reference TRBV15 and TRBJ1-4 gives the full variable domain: DAMVIQNPRYQVTQFGKPVTLSCSQTLNHNVMYWYQQKSSQAPKLLFHYYDKDFNNEADTPDNFQSRRPNTSFCFLDIRSPGLGDTAMYLCATSRSGITEKLFFGSGTQLSVL.

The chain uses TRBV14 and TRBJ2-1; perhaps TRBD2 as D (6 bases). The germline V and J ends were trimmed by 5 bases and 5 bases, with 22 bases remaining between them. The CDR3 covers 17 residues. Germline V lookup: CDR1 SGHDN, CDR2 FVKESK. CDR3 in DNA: TGTGCCAGCAGCGACTACCCTTTTGGCGGGGACGACAATGAGCAGTTCTTC. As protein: CASSDYPFGGDDNEQFF.

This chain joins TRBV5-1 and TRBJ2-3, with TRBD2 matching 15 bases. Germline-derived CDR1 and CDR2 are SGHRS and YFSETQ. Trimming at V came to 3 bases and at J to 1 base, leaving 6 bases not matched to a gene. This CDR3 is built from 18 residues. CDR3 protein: CASSSSRTSGGGTDTQYF. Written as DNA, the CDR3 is TGCGCCAGCAGCTCCTCTCGGACTAGCGGGGGGGGCACAGATACGCAGTATTTT.

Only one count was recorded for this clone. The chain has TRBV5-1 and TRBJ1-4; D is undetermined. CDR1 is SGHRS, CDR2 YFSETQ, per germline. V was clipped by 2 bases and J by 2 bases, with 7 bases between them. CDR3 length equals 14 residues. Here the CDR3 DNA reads TGCGCCAGCAGCTTTCTGGGGACTAATGAAAAACTGTTTTTT. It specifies CASSFLGTNEKLFF.

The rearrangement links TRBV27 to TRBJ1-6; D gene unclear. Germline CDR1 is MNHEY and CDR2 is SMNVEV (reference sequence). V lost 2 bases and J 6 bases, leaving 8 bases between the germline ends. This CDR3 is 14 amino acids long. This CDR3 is CASSLRLGNSPLHF. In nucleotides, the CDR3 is TGTGCCAGCAGTTTAAGGCTCGGTAATTCACCCCTCCACTTT.

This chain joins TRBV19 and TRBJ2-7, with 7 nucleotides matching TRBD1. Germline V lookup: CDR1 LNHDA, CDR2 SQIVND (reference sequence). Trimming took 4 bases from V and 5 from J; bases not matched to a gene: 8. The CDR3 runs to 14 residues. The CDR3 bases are TGTGCCAGTAGTAACGGACAGGCCCTCCACGAGCAGTACTTC. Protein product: CASSNGQALHEQYF. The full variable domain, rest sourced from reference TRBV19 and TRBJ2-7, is DGGITQSPKYLFRKEGQNVTLSCEQNLNHDAMYWYRQDPGQGLRLIYYSQIVNDFQKGDIAEGYSVSREKKESFPLTVTSAQKNPTAFYLCASSNGQALHEQYFGPGTRLTVT.

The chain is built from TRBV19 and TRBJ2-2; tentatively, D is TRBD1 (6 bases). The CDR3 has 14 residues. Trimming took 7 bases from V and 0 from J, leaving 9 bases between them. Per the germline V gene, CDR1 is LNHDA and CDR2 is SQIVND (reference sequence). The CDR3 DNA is TGTGCCAGTATACAGGGTACGAACACCGGGGAGCTGTTTTTT. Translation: CASIQGTNTGELFF.

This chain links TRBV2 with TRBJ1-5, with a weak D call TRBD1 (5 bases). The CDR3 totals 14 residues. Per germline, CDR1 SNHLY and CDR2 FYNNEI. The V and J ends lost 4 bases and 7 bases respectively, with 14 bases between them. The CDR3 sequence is CASSVGTAWQPQHF. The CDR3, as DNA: TGTGCCAGCAGTGTGGGGACCGCGTGGCAGCCCCAGCATTTT. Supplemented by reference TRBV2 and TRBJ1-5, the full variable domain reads EPEVTQTPSHQVTQMGQEVILRCVPISNHLYFYWYRQILGQKVEFLVSFYNNEISEKSEIFDDQFSVERPDGSNFTLKIRSTKLEDSAMYFCASSVGTAWQPQHFGDGTRLSIL.

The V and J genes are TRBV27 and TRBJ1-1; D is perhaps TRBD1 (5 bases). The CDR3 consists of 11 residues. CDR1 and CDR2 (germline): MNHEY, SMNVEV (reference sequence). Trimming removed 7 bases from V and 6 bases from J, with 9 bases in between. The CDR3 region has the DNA TGTGCCAGCAAATGGGGACCTGAAGCTTTCTTT. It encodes CASKWGPEAFF.

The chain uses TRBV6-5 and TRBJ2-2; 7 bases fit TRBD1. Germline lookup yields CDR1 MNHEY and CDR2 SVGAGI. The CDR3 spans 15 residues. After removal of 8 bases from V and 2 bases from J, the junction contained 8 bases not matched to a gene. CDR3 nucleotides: TGTGCCAGCCGACTACAGGGGATCAACACCGGGGAGCTGTTTTTT. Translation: CASRLQGINTGELFF.

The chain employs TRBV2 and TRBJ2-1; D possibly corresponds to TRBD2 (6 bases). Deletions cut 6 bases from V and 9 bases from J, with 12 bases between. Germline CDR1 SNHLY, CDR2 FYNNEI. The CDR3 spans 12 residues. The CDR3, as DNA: TGTGCCAGCAGAGCCGGGGGTACTGAGCAGTTCTTC. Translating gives CASRAGGTEQFF.

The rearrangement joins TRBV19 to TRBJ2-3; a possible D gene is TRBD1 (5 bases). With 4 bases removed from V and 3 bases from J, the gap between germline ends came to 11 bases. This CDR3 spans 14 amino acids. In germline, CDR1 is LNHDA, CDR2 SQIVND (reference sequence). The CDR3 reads CASSRGHLTDTQYF. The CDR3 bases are TGTGCCAGTAGTAGGGGCCATCTTACAGATACGCAGTATTTT. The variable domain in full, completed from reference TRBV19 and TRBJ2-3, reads DGGITQSPKYLFRKEGQNVTLSCEQNLNHDAMYWYRQDPGQGLRLIYYSQIVNDFQKGDIAEGYSVSREKKESFPLTVTSAQKNPTAFYLCASSRGHLTDTQYFGPGTRLTVL.

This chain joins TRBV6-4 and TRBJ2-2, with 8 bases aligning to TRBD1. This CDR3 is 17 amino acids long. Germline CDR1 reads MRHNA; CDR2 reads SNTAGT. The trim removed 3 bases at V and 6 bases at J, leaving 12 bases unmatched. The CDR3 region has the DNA TGTGCCAGCAGTGAAGGTTTGGACAGGGACGTCTCCGGGGAGCTGTTTTTT. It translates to CASSEGLDRDVSGELFF.

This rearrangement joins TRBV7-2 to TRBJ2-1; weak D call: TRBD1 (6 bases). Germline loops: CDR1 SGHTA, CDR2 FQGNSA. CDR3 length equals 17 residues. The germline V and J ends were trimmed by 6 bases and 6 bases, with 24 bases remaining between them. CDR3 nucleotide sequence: TGTGCCAGCAGGTCCCGGGCCGGGACACCCAATTTCAATGAGCAGTTCTTC. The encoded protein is CASRSRAGTPNFNEQFF.

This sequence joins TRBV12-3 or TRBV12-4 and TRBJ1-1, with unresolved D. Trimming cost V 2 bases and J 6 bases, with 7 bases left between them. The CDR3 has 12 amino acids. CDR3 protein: CASSLILPEAFF. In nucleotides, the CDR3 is TGTGCCAGCAGTTTAATTCTCCCTGAAGCTTTCTTT.

Here the CDR3 DNA reads TGTGCCAGCAGCTTATTGTTGGCAGCTTTCTTT. Protein: CASSLLLAAFF. J is TRBJ1-1 and V is TRBV7-2; D gene ambiguous. This CDR3 contains 11 residues. CDR1 is SGHTA, CDR2 FQGNSA, per germline. The V and J ends lost 2 bases and 10 bases respectively, with 8 bases between them.

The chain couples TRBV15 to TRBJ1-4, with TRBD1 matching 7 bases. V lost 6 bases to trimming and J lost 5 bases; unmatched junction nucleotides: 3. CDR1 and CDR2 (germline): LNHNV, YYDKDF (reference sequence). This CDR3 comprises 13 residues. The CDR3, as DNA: TGTGCCACCAGAGTGACAGGGAATGAAAAACTGTTTTTT. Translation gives CATRVTGNEKLFF.

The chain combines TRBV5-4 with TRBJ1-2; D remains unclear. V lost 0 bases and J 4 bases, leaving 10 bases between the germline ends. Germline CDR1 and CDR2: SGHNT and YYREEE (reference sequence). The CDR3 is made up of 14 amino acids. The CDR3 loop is CASSLVTDAYGYTF. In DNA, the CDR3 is TGTGCCAGCAGCTTGGTAACAGACGCCTATGGCTACACCTTC.

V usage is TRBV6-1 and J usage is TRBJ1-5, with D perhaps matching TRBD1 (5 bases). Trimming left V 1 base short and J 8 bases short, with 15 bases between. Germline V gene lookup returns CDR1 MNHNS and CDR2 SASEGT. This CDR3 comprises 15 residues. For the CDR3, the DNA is TGTGCCAGCAGTGAAGGGGCAGGGTTGAATGAGCCCCAGCATTTT. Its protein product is CASSEGAGLNEPQHF.

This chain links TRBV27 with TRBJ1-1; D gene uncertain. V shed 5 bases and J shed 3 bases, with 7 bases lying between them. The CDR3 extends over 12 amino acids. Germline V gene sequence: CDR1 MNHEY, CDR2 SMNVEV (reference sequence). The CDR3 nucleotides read TGTGCCAGCAGTCCGGGTGACACTGAAGCTTTCTTT. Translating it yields CASSPGDTEAFF.

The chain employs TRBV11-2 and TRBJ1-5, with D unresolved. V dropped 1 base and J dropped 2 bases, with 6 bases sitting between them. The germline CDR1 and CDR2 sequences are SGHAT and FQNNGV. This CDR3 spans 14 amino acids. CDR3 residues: CASSLAPGNQPQHF. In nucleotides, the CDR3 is TGTGCCAGCAGCTTAGCACCCGGCAATCAGCCCCAGCATTTT.

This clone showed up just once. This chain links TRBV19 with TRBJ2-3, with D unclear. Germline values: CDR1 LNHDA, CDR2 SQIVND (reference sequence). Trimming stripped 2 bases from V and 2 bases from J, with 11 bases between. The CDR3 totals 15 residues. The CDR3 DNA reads TGTGCCAGTAGTATAACGCGAACTGCCACAGATACGCAGTATTTT. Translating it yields CASSITRTATDTQYF.

CDR3 loop: CASSAGPEKLFF. DNA for the CDR3: TGTGCCAGCAGCGCCGGACCTGAAAAACTGTTTTTT. The chain recombines TRBV7-9 with TRBJ1-4; D is unclear. V lost 5 bases, J lost 7 bases, and 8 bases lay in between. The germline CDR1 and CDR2 sequences are SEHNR and FQNEAQ (reference sequence). This CDR3 contains 12 residues.

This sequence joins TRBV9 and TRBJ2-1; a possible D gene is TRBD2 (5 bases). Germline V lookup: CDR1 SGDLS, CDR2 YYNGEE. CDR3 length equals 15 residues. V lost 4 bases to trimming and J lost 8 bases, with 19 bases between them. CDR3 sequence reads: CASSLTTGIGYEQFF. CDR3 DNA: TGTGCCAGCAGCTTAACTACGGGGATTGGGTATGAGCAGTTCTTC. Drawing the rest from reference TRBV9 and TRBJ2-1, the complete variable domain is DSGVTQTPKHLITATGQRVTLRCSPRSGDLSVYWYQQSLDQGLQFLIQYYNGEERAKGNILERFSAQQFPDLHSELNLSSLELGDSALYFCASSLTTGIGYEQFFGPGTRLTVL.

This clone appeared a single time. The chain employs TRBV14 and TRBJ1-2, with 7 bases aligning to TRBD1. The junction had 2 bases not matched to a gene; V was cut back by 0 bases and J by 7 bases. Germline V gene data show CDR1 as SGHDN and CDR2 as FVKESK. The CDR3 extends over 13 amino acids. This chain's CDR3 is CASSQDRDSGYTF. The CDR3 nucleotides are TGTGCCAGCAGCCAAGACAGGGACAGTGGCTACACCTTC.

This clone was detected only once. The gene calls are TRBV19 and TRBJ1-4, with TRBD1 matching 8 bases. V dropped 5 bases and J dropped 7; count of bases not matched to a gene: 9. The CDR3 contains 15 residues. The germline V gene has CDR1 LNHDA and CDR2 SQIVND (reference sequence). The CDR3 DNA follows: TGTGCCAGTAGTTCCTGGACAGGGAAGGGTGAAAAACTGTTTTTT. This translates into CASSSWTGKGEKLFF.

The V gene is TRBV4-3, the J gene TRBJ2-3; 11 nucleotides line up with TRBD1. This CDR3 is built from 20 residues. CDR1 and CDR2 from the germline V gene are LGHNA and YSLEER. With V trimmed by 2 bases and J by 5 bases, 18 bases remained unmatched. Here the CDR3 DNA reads TGCGCCAGCAGCCAAATTTATTTCGGTAAGGACAGGGGGCTTGGAGATACGCAGTATTTT. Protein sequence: CASSQIYFGKDRGLGDTQYF.

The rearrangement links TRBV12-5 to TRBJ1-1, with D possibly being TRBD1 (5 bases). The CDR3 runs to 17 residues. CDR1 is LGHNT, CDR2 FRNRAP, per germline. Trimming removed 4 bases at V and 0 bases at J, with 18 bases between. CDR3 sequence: CASGWGPKGDVNTEAFF. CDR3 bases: TGTGCTAGTGGTTGGGGCCCTAAGGGCGATGTGAACACTGAAGCTTTCTTT.

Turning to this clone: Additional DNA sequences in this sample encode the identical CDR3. DNA of the CDR3: TGTGCCAGCAGCCAGTCTACCGGGGAGCTGTTTTTT. This encodes CASSQSTGELFF. The chain joins TRBV3-1 (or the pseudogene TRBV3-2) to TRBJ2-2; no definite D call. The germline V gene encodes CDR1 LGHDT and CDR2 YNNKEL (reference sequence). The CDR3 totals 12 residues. V was clipped by 3 bases and J by 5 bases, with 4 bases between them.